Each of the 30 T cell receptor beta chains below was sequenced from the same sample in a study of T-cell reconstitution after alpha-beta-depleted transplantation in children (dated by TCRdb to between 2015 and 2016). Interpreted using the paper, the treatment or condition label stands for: allogeneic hematopoietic cell transplantation with graft depleted of TCRalphabeta T cells and CD19 B cells. Library preparation employed PCR. Sequencing took place on an Illumina HiSeq 2500. TCR libraries were prepared with molecular barcoding, using unique molecular identifiers to normalize TCRbeta repertoire quantification. The public reads were run again by TCRdb, first through fastp at Q25 and then through MiXCR, and only productive beta chains were kept. Each CDR3 protein appears once, grouped with its most common genes and DNA. The sample has around 300,000 distinct CDR3 sequences on record, roughly 21% of them singletons. Clones ranked in the top ten supply roughly 9.8% of the sample.

The specimen was PBMCs, mostly from graft donor cells, collected 180 days after TCRalphabeta/CD19-depleted stem cell transplant. These receptors were obtained from a male patient younger than 18 who had a stem cell transplant for acute lymphoblastic leukemia, so the T cells may come from the graft donor.

This clonotype was counted between two and nine times. The V call is TRBV7-2, the J call TRBJ2-2; 7 nucleotides match TRBD2. With V trimmed by 1 base and J by 5 bases, 1 base remained unmatched. The CDR3 totals 14 residues. In germline, CDR1 is SGHTA, CDR2 FQGNSA. CDR3 loop: CASSLGLATGELFF. The CDR3 DNA follows: TGTGCCAGCAGCTTAGGACTAGCTACCGGGGAGCTGTTTTTT.

This clonotype was observed a handful of times. V and J are TRBV9 and TRBJ1-5; 7 nucleotides agree with TRBD1. The V and J ends lost 0 bases and 7 bases, in that order; junction bases with no gene match: 4. The length of the CDR3 is 14 residues. CDR1 and CDR2 (germline): SGDLS, YYNGEE. This CDR3 reads CASSVGQGGQPQHF. The CDR3 region has the DNA TGTGCCAGCAGCGTAGGACAGGGTGGGCAGCCCCAGCATTTT.

The CDR3 sequence is CSARLRLDGYTF. CDR3 nucleotide sequence: TGCAGTGCTAGGCTCCGACTGGATGGCTACACCTTC. The chain employs TRBV20-1 and TRBJ1-2; no clear D gene. This CDR3 has 12 residues. V gave up 3 bases and J gave up 6 bases, with 11 bases separating them. CDR1 and CDR2 (germline): DFQATT, SNEGSKA (reference sequence).

This clonotype came up a few times. The CDR3 DNA reads TGCGCCAGCAGCTTGTTAGCGGGGTCCTACAATGAGCAGTTCTTC. Protein: CASSLLAGSYNEQFF. The V and J genes are TRBV5-1 and TRBJ2-1; the match to TRBD2 covers 8 bases. Trimming cost V 1 base and J 1 base; bases outside gene matches: 1. Germline CDR1 SGHRS, CDR2 YFSETQ. The CDR3 extends over 15 amino acids.

V gene TRBV2 combines with J gene TRBJ2-1, with a tentative D call TRBD2 (8 bases). Germline values: CDR1 SNHLY, CDR2 FYNNEI. This CDR3 has 15 residues. V was shortened by 5 bases and J by 8 bases, with 19 bases between the two germline ends. CDR3 sequence (DNA): TGTGCCAGCAGTCTCCGGGAGGGGGCGGGGGATGAGCAGTTCTTC. It codes for CASSLREGAGDEQFF. The entire variable domain, with the rest obtained from reference TRBV2 and TRBJ2-1, is as follows: EPEVTQTPSHQVTQMGQEVILRCVPISNHLYFYWYRQILGQKVEFLVSFYNNEISEKSEIFDDQFSVERPDGSNFTLKIRSTKLEDSAMYFCASSLREGAGDEQFFGPGTRLTVL.

The rearrangement joins TRBV12-3 or TRBV12-4 to TRBJ2-1, with TRBD2 identical over 13 bases. With 5 bases clipped from V and 9 bases from J, the junction kept 10 bases outside the gene matches. The CDR3 sequence is 16 residues long. The DNA for the CDR3 is TGTGCCAGCAGTCCTCCGGGACTAGCGGGAACAGTTGAGCAGTTCTTC. Translated: CASSPPGLAGTVEQFF.

This clonotype occurred a few times. This sequence joins TRBV12-3 or TRBV12-4 and TRBJ2-1; 7 nucleotides line up with TRBD1. This CDR3 is 19 amino acids long. V trimming: 8 bases; J trimming: 8 bases; junction bases outside the gene matches: 27. The CDR3 DNA follows: TGTGCCAGCGGCGAGGGGGCCAAACATCGCCCGCTGAGAATTGATGAGCAGTTCTTC. Translating it yields CASGEGAKHRPLRIDEQFF.

There are a few counts of this clonotype. The chain joins TRBV6-5 to TRBJ2-1, with TRBD2 matching 9 bases. Germline values: CDR1 MNHEY, CDR2 SVGAGI. V shed 1 base, J shed 5 bases, and the junction held 3 bases outside the gene matches. CDR3 length: 15 residues. This CDR3 is CASSYWREGDNEQFF. The CDR3 nucleotides read TGTGCCAGCAGTTACTGGCGGGAGGGGGACAATGAGCAGTTCTTC.

CDR3 nucleotides: TGTGCCAGCAGGGGGACAGGGCTCCAGCACTCCTACGAGCAGTACTTC. As protein: CASRGTGLQHSYEQYF. V and J are TRBV12-3 or TRBV12-4 and TRBJ2-7, with 9 bases aligning to TRBD1. The V gene end was trimmed by 6 bases and the J gene end by 0 bases; junction bases not matched to a gene: 9. The CDR3 length is 16 residues.

The chain employs TRBV7-8 and TRBJ2-1; D gene uncertain. Germline V gene data show CDR1 as SGHVS and CDR2 as FQNEAQ. CDR3 length equals 11 residues. V was trimmed by 3 bases and J by 8 bases, leaving 5 bases between them. The CDR3 protein is CASSFRYEQFF. DNA for the CDR3: TGTGCCAGCAGCTTTAGATATGAGCAGTTCTTC.

The genes are TRBV5-1 and TRBJ1-3, with 7 bases aligning to TRBD1. This CDR3 is built from 15 residues. With V trimmed by 2 bases and J by 3 bases, 5 bases remained unmatched. Looked up from germline, CDR1 is SGHRS and CDR2 is YFSETQ. DNA of the CDR3: TGCGCCAGCAGCTTAGGCAGGGGGAATGGAAACACCATATATTTT. Translated: CASSLGRGNGNTIYF.

The sample holds a few counts of this clonotype. The chain has TRBV5-1 and TRBJ1-2; D is undetermined. Germline CDR1 and CDR2: SGHRS and YFSETQ. The CDR3 has 14 residues. Trimming shortened V by 4 bases and J by 2 bases, and 12 bases separated the two germline ends. CDR3 nucleotide sequence: TGCGCCAGCAGCCCTACGGTTCAGAACTATGGCTACACCTTC. The encoded protein is CASSPTVQNYGYTF.

This clonotype was observed many times. V usage is TRBV5-1 and J usage is TRBJ2-1, with D uncertain. This CDR3 has 13 amino acids. V was shortened by 1 base and J by 8 bases, with 10 bases between the two germline ends. Looked up from germline, CDR1 is SGHRS and CDR2 is YFSETQ. This CDR3 is CASSLTRLDEQFF. CDR3 in DNA: TGCGCCAGCAGCTTGACGAGGCTCGATGAGCAGTTCTTC.

The chain combines TRBV6-2 or TRBV6-3 with TRBJ2-2, with D uncertain. The CDR3 runs to 13 residues. CDR1 is MNHEY, CDR2 SVGEGT, per germline. The V end was cut by 7 bases, the J end by 0 bases, with 6 bases between. The DNA of the CDR3 is TGTGCCAGCACCCCAACGAACACCGGGGAGCTGTTTTTT. Translating it yields CASTPTNTGELFF.

This CDR3 reads CSARGQGPRGYGYTF. Written as DNA, the CDR3 is TGCAGTGCTAGAGGCCAGGGGCCTCGCGGCTATGGCTACACCTTC. The V call is TRBV20-1, the J call TRBJ1-2, with a tentative D call TRBD1 (6 bases). The CDR3 spans 15 residues. In germline, CDR1 is DFQATT, CDR2 SNEGSKA (reference sequence). V was shortened by 1 base and J by 4 bases, with 16 bases between the two germline ends.

This clonotype occurred a few times. The chain uses TRBV7-2 and TRBJ1-2, with D perhaps matching TRBD1 (6 bases). V was clipped by 5 bases and J by 2 bases, with 12 bases between them. This CDR3 is 14 amino acids long. From germline, CDR1 is SGHTA and CDR2 FQGNSA. The CDR3 bases are TGTGCCAGCAGCCCCCGACAGGTCAACTATGGCTACACCTTC. This gives the protein CASSPRQVNYGYTF.

The genes are TRBV19 and TRBJ2-1, with D perhaps TRBD1 (6 bases). Trimming stripped 1 base from V and 0 bases from J, with 10 bases between. Germline V gene lookup returns CDR1 LNHDA and CDR2 SQIVND (reference sequence). The CDR3 is 16 residues long. The chain's CDR3 is CASSIGPGHSYNEQFF. The CDR3 DNA reads as TGTGCCAGTAGTATAGGGCCGGGACACTCCTACAATGAGCAGTTCTTC.

This clonotype showed up just a few times. V gene TRBV7-3 combines with J gene TRBJ2-1; 11 bases match TRBD2. Germline V gene data show CDR1 as SGHTA and CDR2 as FQGTGA. V shed 1 base and J 10 bases; nucleotides not matched to a gene: 6. The CDR3 totals 15 residues. The CDR3: CASSLITSGSGEQFF. CDR3 sequence (DNA): TGTGCCAGCAGCTTAATAACTAGCGGGAGCGGGGAGCAGTTCTTC. The whole variable domain, filled in from reference TRBV7-3 and TRBJ2-1, reads GAGVSQTPSNKVTEKGKYVELRCDPISGHTALYWYRQSLGQGPEFLIYFQGTGAADDSGLPNDRFFAVRPEGSVSTLKIQRTERGDSAVYLCASSLITSGSGEQFFGPGTRLTVL.

This clonotype was counted only a few times. The chain uses TRBV5-1 and TRBJ2-3, with D perhaps given as TRBD1 or TRBD2 (5 bases each). CDR1 and CDR2 from the germline V gene are SGHRS and YFSETQ. This CDR3 has 13 residues. V lost 0 bases, J lost 8 bases, and 10 bases lay in between. CDR3 residues: CASSLGGTSTQYF. The CDR3 DNA is TGCGCCAGCAGCTTGGGAGGGACCTCTACGCAGTATTTT.

The sample holds a few counts of this clonotype. The chain has TRBV19 and TRBJ1-2; D is unresolved. V was trimmed by 6 bases and J by 4 bases, leaving 9 bases between them. The CDR3 consists of 12 residues. Germline V gives CDR1 LNHDA, CDR2 SQIVND (reference sequence). CDR3 loop: CASSETSYGYTF. CDR3 DNA sequence: TGTGCCAGTAGCGAAACTTCCTATGGCTACACCTTC.

The V and J genes are TRBV7-2 and TRBJ2-1; TRBD2 aligns across 8 bases. The trim removed 1 base at V and 3 bases at J, leaving 11 bases unmatched. CDR3 size: 18 residues. The germline gives CDR1 SGHTA, CDR2 FQGNSA. As DNA, the CDR3 is TGTGCCAGCAGCTTAGGCAAGCGGGAGTCCCTCATCTACAATGAGCAGTTCTTC. It specifies CASSLGKRESLIYNEQFF. The full variable domain, completed using reference TRBV7-2 and TRBJ2-1, is GAGVSQSPSNKVTEKGKDVELRCDPISGHTALYWYRQSLGQGLEFLIYFQGNSAPDKSGLPSDRFSAERTGGSVSTLTIQRTQQEDSAVYLCASSLGKRESLIYNEQFFGPGTRLTVL.

This clonotype was counted only a few times. The chain links TRBV25-1 to TRBJ2-2, with 7 bases aligning to TRBD2. The CDR3 is 16 residues long. V trimming: 0 bases; J trimming: 4 bases; junction bases outside the gene matches: 5. Germline CDR1 MGHDK, CDR2 SYGVNS. The CDR3 spells CASSEYGGSGTGELFF. As DNA, the CDR3 is TGTGCCAGCAGTGAATACGGCGGGAGCGGCACCGGGGAGCTGTTTTTT.

The chain has TRBV5-1 and TRBJ2-3, with 8 bases identical to TRBD1. Per germline, CDR1 SGHRS and CDR2 YFSETQ. V lost 0 bases to trimming and J lost 3 bases; unmatched junction nucleotides: 6. This CDR3 comprises 16 residues. CDR3 amino acids: CASSLGRQGYTDTQYF. CDR3 coding DNA: TGCGCCAGCAGCTTGGGCCGACAGGGGTATACAGATACGCAGTATTTT.

J is TRBJ2-7 and V is TRBV5-5; no clear D gene. Germline values: CDR1 SGHKS, CDR2 YYEKEE (reference sequence). V lost 1 base and J lost 7, with 18 bases in between. The CDR3 length is 15 residues. The CDR3 DNA sequence: TGTGCCAGCAGCTTGAATACTGACTTGTGGGGAGAGCAGTACTTC. Encoded protein: CASSLNTDLWGEQYF.

This clonotype was detected only a few times. V gene TRBV20-1 combines with J gene TRBJ1-4, with TRBD1 matching over 10 bases. The CDR3 spans 17 residues. Germline CDR1 is DFQATT and CDR2 is SNEGSKA (reference sequence). With V trimmed by 0 bases and J by 8 bases, 12 bases remained unmatched. The CDR3 reads CSARDRGQGHKKEKLFF. CDR3 DNA sequence: TGCAGTGCTAGAGATAGGGGACAGGGGCATAAAAAGGAAAAACTGTTTTTT.

This clonotype was found a few times. The chain combines TRBV7-9 with TRBJ2-2; 10 bases are shared with TRBD2. This CDR3 has 17 residues. V gave up 5 bases and J gave up 7 bases; unmatched junction bases: 13. CDR1 and CDR2 (germline): SEHNR, FQNEAQ (reference sequence). In DNA, the CDR3 is TGTGCCAGCAGCCCCCCTCGGGCTAGCGGGAGTTACGGGGAGCTGTTTTTT. Translated: CASSPPRASGSYGELFF. Together with reference TRBV7-9 and TRBJ2-2, the CDR3 gives the full variable domain: DTGVSQNPRHKITKRGQNVTFRCDPISEHNRLYWYRQTLGQGPEFLTYFQNEAQLEKSRLLSDRFSAERPKGSFSTLEIQRTEQGDSAMYLCASSPPRASGSYGELFFGEGSRLTVL.

This clonotype was found once. CDR3 DNA: TGTGCTAGTGGACAGGACAGGGACCTCCGCGCTTTCTTT. This sequence encodes CASGQDRDLRAFF. The chain links TRBV12-5 to TRBJ1-1, with TRBD1 matching 8 bases. The germline V gene has CDR1 LGHNT and CDR2 FRNRAP. The CDR3 runs to 13 residues. The V segment lost 6 bases and the J segment 11 bases; nucleotides outside the gene matches: 11.

Concerning this clonotype itself: At one boundary the junction diverges from the germline segment, which might be a read error. This chain joins TRBV7-6 and TRBJ2-1, with no clear D. The CDR3 spans 15 residues. In germline, CDR1 is SGHVS, CDR2 FNYEAQ. The chain's CDR3 is CASSLAPSSYNEQCF. CDR3 in DNA: TGTGCCAGCAGCTTAGCCCCGAGCTCCTACAATGAGCAGTGCTTC.

Only a few counts were recorded for this clonotype. The CDR3 DNA follows: TGCGCCAGCAGTCTCAGGGTATTTTCGTCTAGCAATCAGCCCCAGCATTTT. Its translation: CASSLRVFSSSNQPQHF. The chain recombines TRBV4-1 with TRBJ1-5; D is perhaps TRBD1 (5 bases). Trimming removed 6 bases from V and 0 bases from J, with 18 bases in between. This CDR3 is built from 17 residues. Germline V lookup: CDR1 MGHRA, CDR2 YSYEKL.

The chain uses TRBV4-1 and TRBJ2-3; 12 bases line up with TRBD1. This CDR3 region has 16 residues. The J segment lost 4 bases and the V segment lost 5 bases, leaving 7 bases of the junction unmatched. Germline CDR1 and CDR2: MGHRA and YSYEKL. The CDR3 sequence is CASSSSGTGGSDTQYF. The CDR3 DNA reads TGCGCCAGCAGCTCTTCCGGGACAGGGGGCTCAGATACGCAGTATTTT.